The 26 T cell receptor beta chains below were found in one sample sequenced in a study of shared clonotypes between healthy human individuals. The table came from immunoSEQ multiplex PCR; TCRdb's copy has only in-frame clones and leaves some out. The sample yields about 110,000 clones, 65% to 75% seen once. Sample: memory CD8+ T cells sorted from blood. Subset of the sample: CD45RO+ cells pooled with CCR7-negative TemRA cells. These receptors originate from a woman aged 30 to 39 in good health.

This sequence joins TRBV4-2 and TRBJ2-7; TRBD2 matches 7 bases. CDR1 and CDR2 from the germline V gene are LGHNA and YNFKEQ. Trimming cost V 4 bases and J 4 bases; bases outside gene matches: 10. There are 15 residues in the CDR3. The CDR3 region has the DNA TGTGCCAGCAGCCCGGAAGCGGGGAGGGTATACGAGCAGTACTTC. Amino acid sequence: CASSPEAGRVYEQYF.

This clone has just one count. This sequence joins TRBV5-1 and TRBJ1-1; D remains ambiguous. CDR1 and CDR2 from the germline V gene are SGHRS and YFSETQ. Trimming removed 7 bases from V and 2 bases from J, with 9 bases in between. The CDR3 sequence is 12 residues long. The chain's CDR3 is CASFEPNTEAFF. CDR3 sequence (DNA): TGCGCCAGCTTTGAGCCTAACACTGAAGCTTTCTTT.

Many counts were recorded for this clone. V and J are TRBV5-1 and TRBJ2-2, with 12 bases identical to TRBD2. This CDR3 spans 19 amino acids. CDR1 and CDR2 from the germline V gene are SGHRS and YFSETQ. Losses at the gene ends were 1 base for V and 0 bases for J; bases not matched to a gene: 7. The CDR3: CASSLWLAGGPSNTGELFF. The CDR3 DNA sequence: TGCGCCAGCAGCTTGTGGCTAGCGGGAGGGCCCTCGAACACCGGGGAGCTGTTTTTT.

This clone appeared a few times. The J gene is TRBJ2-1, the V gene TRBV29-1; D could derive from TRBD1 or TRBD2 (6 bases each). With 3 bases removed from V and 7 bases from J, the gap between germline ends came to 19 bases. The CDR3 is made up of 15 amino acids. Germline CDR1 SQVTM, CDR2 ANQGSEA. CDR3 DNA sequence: TGCAGCGTTGATGGGGCAGGGGAGGATTTGAATGAGCAGTTCTTC. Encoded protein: CSVDGAGEDLNEQFF.

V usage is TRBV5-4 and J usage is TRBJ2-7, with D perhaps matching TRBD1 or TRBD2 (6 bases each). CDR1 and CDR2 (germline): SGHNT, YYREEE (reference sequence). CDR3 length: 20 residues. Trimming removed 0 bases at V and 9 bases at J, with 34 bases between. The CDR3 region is CASSLGAKRGGLVTGKRQYF. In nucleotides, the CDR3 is TGTGCCAGCAGCTTGGGGGCTAAAAGAGGGGGACTGGTGACGGGGAAACGGCAGTACTTC.

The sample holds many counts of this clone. The CDR3 region has the DNA TGTGCCAGCAGGCCCCAGGGGGAATCGGAAGGCTACACCTTC. The encoded protein is CASRPQGESEGYTF. The rearrangement joins TRBV28 to TRBJ1-2; 7 nucleotides agree with TRBD1. V gave up 6 bases and J gave up 8 bases; unmatched junction bases: 12. The germline CDR1 and CDR2 sequences are MDHEN and SYDVKM. This CDR3 has 14 residues.

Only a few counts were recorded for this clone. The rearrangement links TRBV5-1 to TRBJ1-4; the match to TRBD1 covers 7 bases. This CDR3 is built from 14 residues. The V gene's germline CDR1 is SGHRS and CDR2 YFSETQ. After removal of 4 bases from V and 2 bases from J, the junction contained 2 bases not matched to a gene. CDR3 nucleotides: TGCGCCAGCAGCCGGGACAGCACTAATGAAAAACTGTTTTTT. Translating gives CASSRDSTNEKLFF.

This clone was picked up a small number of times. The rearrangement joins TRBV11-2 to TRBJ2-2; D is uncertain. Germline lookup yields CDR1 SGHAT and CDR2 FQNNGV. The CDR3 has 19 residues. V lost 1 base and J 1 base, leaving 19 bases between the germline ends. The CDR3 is CASSLGGRAASGNTGELFF. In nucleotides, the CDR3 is TGTGCCAGCAGCTTAGGGGGTAGGGCGGCCTCGGGGAACACCGGGGAGCTGTTTTTT.

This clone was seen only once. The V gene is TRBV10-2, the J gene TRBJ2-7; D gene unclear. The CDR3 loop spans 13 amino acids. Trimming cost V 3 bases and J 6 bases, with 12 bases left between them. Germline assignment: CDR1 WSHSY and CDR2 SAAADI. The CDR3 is CASSDRAISEQYF. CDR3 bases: TGCGCCAGCAGTGATCGGGCCATTAGCGAGCAGTACTTC.

CDR3: CASSDGGENNEQFF. The CDR3 nucleotides read TGTGCCAGCAGTGACGGCGGGGAGAACAATGAGCAGTTCTTC. The chain joins TRBV6-5 to TRBJ2-1, with D possibly matching TRBD2 (6 bases). The V and J ends lost 5 bases and 5 bases respectively, with 13 bases between them. Looked up from germline, CDR1 is MNHEY and CDR2 is SVGAGI. This CDR3 comprises 14 residues.

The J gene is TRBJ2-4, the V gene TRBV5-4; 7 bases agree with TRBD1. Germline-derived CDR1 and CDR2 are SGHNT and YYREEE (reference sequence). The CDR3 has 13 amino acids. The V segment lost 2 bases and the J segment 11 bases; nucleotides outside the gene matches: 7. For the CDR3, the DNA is TGTGCCAGCAGCTTAGAGACAGGGCAGGTTCAGTACTTC. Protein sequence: CASSLETGQVQYF.

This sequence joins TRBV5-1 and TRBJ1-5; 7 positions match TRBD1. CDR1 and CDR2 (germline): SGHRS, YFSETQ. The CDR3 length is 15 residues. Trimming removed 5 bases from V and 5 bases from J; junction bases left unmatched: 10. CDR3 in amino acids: CASSWTGFKDQPQHF. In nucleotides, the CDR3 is TGCGCCAGCAGTTGGACAGGCTTTAAGGATCAGCCCCAGCATTTT.

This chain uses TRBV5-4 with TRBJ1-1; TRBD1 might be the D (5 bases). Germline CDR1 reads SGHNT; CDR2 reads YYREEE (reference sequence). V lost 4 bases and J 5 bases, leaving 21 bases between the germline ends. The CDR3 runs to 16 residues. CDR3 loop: CASSPTVEGRGTEAFF. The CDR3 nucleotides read TGTGCCAGCAGCCCGACCGTGGAGGGGCGGGGAACTGAAGCTTTCTTT.

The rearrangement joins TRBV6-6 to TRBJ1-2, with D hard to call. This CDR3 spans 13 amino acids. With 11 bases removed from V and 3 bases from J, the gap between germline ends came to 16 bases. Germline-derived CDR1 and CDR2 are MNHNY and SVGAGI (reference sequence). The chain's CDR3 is CAHSVGVYYGYTF. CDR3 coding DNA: TGTGCCCACTCGGTCGGTGTTTACTATGGCTACACCTTC.

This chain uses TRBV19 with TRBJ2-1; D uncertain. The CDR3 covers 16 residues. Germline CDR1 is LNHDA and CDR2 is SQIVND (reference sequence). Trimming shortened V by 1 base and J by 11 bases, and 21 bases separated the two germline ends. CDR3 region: CASSIGVYGSRPKQFF. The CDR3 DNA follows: TGTGCCAGTAGTATAGGTGTCTACGGCTCCAGACCTAAGCAGTTCTTC.

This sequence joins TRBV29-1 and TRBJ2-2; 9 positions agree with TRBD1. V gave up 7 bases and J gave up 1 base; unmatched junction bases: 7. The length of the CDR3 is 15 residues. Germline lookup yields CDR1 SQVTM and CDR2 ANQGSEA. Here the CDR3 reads CSAPGTGLNTGELFF. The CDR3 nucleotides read TGCAGCGCCCCCGGGACAGGGCTGAACACCGGGGAGCTGTTTTTT.

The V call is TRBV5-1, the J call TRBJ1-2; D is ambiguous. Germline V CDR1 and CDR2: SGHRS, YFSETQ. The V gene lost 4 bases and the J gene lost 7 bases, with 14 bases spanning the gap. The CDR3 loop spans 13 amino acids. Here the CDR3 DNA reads TGCGCCAGCAGCATGGAGACCGCTAGTGGCTACACCTTC. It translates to CASSMETASGYTF.

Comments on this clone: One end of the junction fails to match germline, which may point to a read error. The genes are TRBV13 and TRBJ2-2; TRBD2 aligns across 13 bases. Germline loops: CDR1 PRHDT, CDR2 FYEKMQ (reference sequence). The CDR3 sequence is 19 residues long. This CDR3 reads CASSLGLAGEGGGTGELFF. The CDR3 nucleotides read TGTGCCAGCAGCCTAGGACTAGCGGGAGAAGGCGGGGGGACCGGGGAGCTGTTTTTT. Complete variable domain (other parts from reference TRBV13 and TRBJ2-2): AAGVIQSPRHLIKEKRETATLKCYPIPRHDTVYWYQQGPGQDPQFLISFYEKMQSDKGSIPDRFSAQQFSDYHSELNMSSLELGDSALYFCASSLGLAGEGGGTGELFFGEGSRLTVL.

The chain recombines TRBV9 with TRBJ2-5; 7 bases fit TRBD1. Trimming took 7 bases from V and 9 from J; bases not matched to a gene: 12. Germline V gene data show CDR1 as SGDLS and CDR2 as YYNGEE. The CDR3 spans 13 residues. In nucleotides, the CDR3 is TGTGCCAGCTCCCAGGGGCAGGGGGTTGCCCAGTACTTC. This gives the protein CASSQGQGVAQYF. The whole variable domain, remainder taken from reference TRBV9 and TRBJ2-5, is DSGVTQTPKHLITATGQRVTLRCSPRSGDLSVYWYQQSLDQGLQFLIQYYNGEERAKGNILERFSAQQFPDLHSELNLSSLELGDSALYFCASSQGQGVAQYFGPGTRLLVL.

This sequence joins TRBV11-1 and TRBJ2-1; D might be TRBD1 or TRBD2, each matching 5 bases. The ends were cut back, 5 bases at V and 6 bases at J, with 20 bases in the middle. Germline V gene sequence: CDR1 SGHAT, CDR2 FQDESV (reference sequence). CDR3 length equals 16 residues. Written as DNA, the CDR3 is TGTGCCAGCAGCAACAGACGCGAGGGACCTTTCAATGAGCAGTTCTTC. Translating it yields CASSNRREGPFNEQFF.

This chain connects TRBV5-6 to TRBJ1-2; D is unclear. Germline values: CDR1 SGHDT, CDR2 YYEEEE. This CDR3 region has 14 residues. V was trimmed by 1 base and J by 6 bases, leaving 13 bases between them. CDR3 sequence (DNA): TGTGCCAGCAGCTTGAGAATGTTCCTAGATGGCTACACCTTC. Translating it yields CASSLRMFLDGYTF.

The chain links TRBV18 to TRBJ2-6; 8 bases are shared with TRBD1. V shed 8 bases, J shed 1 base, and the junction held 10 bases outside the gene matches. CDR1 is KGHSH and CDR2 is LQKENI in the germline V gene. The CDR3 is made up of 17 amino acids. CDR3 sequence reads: CASAPRGHTSGANVLTF. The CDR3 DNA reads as TGTGCCAGCGCCCCCAGGGGGCATACGTCTGGGGCCAACGTCCTGACTTTC.

CDR3 sequence: CASSSTGGGDQPQHF. The CDR3 DNA follows: TGTGCCAGCAGCTCGACAGGGGGCGGCGATCAGCCCCAGCATTTT. The gene calls are TRBV11-2 and TRBJ1-5; 10 bases are shared with TRBD1. The CDR3 spans 15 residues. The germline V gene encodes CDR1 SGHAT and CDR2 FQNNGV. V gave up 4 bases and J gave up 5 bases; unmatched junction bases: 5.

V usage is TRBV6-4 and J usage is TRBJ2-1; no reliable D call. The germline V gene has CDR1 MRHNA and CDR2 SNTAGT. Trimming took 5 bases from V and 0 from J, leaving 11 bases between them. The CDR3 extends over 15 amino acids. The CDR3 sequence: CASSSTESSYNEQFF. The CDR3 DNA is TGTGCCAGCAGTAGTACAGAGAGCTCCTACAATGAGCAGTTCTTC.

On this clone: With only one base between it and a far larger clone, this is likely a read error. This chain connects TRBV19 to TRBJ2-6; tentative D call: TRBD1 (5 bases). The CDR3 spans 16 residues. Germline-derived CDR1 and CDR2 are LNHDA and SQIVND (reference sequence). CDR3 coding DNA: TGTGCCAGTAGTATAGGGTTAGGAACTGGGGCCAACGCCCTGACTTTC. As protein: CASSIGLGTGANALTF.

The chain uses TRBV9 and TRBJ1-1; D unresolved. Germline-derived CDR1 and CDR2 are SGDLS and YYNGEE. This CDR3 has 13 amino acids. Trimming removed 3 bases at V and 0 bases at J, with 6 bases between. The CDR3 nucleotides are TGTGCCAGCAGCGCCGGGGTGAACACTGAAGCTTTCTTT. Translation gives CASSAGVNTEAFF.